Presented here are 26 T cell receptor beta chains from one specimen sequenced in a study of identifying expanded T cells in peripheral blood. Profiled with immunoSEQ multiplex PCR; TCRdb holds only in-frame clones, not every one. Among over 80,000 clones listed, around 88% were seen once. Material: blood. The receptors stem from a person aged 18 to 70 in good health.

In this sample, this clone turned up a few times. The rearrangement uses TRBV4-1 and TRBJ1-6; no reliable D call. The germline V gene has CDR1 MGHRA and CDR2 YSYEKL. The CDR3 has 14 amino acids. V lost 4 bases and J 10 bases, leaving 14 bases between the germline ends. CDR3 DNA: TGCGCCAGCAGCCCGGGGAGGGATCCCTCACCCCTCCACTTT. It codes for CASSPGRDPSPLHF.

The gene calls are TRBV6-5 and TRBJ2-1; D remains ambiguous. The CDR3 contains 15 residues. Trimming cost V 0 bases and J 9 bases, with 15 bases left between them. Germline assignment: CDR1 MNHEY and CDR2 SVGAGI. The CDR3 sequence: CASSYSPSRWGEQFF. The CDR3 nucleotides are TGTGCCAGCAGTTACTCGCCTAGTCGGTGGGGTGAGCAGTTCTTC.

The rearrangement joins TRBV19 to TRBJ2-3, with 9 bases identical to TRBD2. This CDR3 has 17 amino acids. The trim removed 4 bases at V and 4 bases at J, leaving 12 bases unmatched. Germline V lookup: CDR1 LNHDA, CDR2 SQIVND (reference sequence). Here the CDR3 DNA reads TGTGCCAGTAGTAACCCCAAGACTAGCGGAAGATCAGATACGCAGTATTTT. Its translation is CASSNPKTSGRSDTQYF.

Regarding this clone: Other DNA sequences in the sample encode the same CDR3. The genes are TRBV5-1 and TRBJ1-1, with 7 bases identical to TRBD1. The germline CDR1 and CDR2 sequences are SGHRS and YFSETQ. The CDR3 has 14 amino acids. The trim removed 3 bases at V and 1 base at J, leaving 3 bases unmatched. The CDR3 reads CASSSGQTNTEAFF. CDR3 DNA: TGCGCCAGCAGCTCGGGACAGACGAACACTGAAGCTTTCTTT. Variable domain in full (rest from reference TRBV5-1 and TRBJ1-1): KAGVTQTPRYLIKTRGQQVTLSCSPISGHRSVSWYQQTPGQGLQFLFEYFSETQRNKGNFPGRFSGRQFSNSRSEMNVSTLELGDSALYLCASSSGQTNTEAFFGQGTRLTVV.

This clone came up a few times. This rearrangement joins TRBV7-6 to TRBJ1-6; weak D call: TRBD1 (5 bases). This CDR3 comprises 14 residues. V gave up 3 bases and J gave up 11 bases, with 14 bases separating them. From germline, CDR1 is SGHVS and CDR2 FNYEAQ. CDR3 in amino acids: CASSFGALGPPLHF. DNA of the CDR3: TGTGCCAGCAGCTTTGGGGCCCTGGGTCCACCCCTCCACTTT. Based on the CDR3 plus reference TRBV7-6 and TRBJ1-6, the full variable domain is GAGVSQSPRYKVTKRGQDVALRCDPISGHVSLYWYRQALGQGPEFLTYFNYEAQQDKSGLPNDRFSAERPEGSISTLTIQRTEQRDSAMYRCASSFGALGPPLHFGNGTRLTVT.

The V gene is TRBV6-6, the J gene TRBJ2-2; TRBD1 agrees at 7 bases. J lost 1 base, V lost 2 bases, and 4 bases had no gene match. The germline V gene encodes CDR1 MNHNY and CDR2 SVGAGI (reference sequence). This CDR3 contains 16 residues. In DNA, the CDR3 is TGTGCCAGCAGTTACCCCCGGGACAGGAACACCGGGGAGCTGTTTTTT. Amino acids: CASSYPRDRNTGELFF.

This sequence joins TRBV15 and TRBJ2-2; 10 bases map to TRBD2. V gave up 7 bases and J gave up 4 bases; unmatched junction bases: 9. Germline assignment: CDR1 LNHNV and CDR2 YYDKDF (reference sequence). The CDR3 sequence is 16 residues long. The CDR3 sequence: CATNPSGGSGTGELFF. The CDR3 DNA is TGTGCCACCAATCCTAGCGGGGGTTCGGGCACCGGGGAGCTGTTTTTT. Full variable domain (rest looked up from reference TRBV15 and TRBJ2-2): DAMVIQNPRYQVTQFGKPVTLSCSQTLNHNVMYWYQQKSSQAPKLLFHYYDKDFNNEADTPDNFQSRRPNTSFCFLDIRSPGLGDTAMYLCATNPSGGSGTGELFFGEGSRLTVL.

The V and J genes are TRBV11-3 and TRBJ1-2; no definite D call. Trimming stripped 3 bases from V and 1 base from J, with 9 bases between. This CDR3 has 14 residues. Germline loops: CDR1 SGHNT, CDR2 YENEEA. The DNA for the CDR3 is TGTGCCAGCAGCTTGAGCCAGCTTAACTATGGCTACACCTTC. Translated, it gives CASSLSQLNYGYTF.

The rearrangement uses TRBV2 and TRBJ1-1; tentatively, D is TRBD1 (5 bases). Per germline, CDR1 SNHLY and CDR2 FYNNEI. V shed 2 bases and J shed 5 bases, with 15 bases lying between them. This CDR3 comprises 15 residues. The CDR3 DNA is TGTGCCAGCAGTGAACAGCCCAGGGAGGGTACTGAAGCTTTCTTT. It is translated as CASSEQPREGTEAFF.

The chain is built from TRBV6-5 and TRBJ1-1; a weak D match, TRBD1 (6 bases). The CDR3 spans 13 residues. Germline CDR1 reads MNHEY; CDR2 reads SVGAGI. The V end was cut by 6 bases, the J end by 11 bases, with 19 bases between. Here the CDR3 DNA reads TGTGCCAGCAGCCGAGATATACAGGGACTGGCTTTCTTT. Translation gives CASSRDIQGLAFF.

This clone was seen more than once but under ten times. J is TRBJ1-6 and V is TRBV7-2; 9 nucleotides line up with TRBD1. Germline V gene data show CDR1 as SGHTA and CDR2 as FQGNSA. CDR3 length equals 15 residues. With 4 bases clipped from V and 10 bases from J, the junction kept 8 bases outside the gene matches. The CDR3 DNA is TGTGCCAGCAGCTGGGGACAGGGAGGAACGTCACCCCTCCACTTT. This sequence encodes CASSWGQGGTSPLHF.

The genes are TRBV5-6 and TRBJ2-7, with unresolved D. Germline values: CDR1 SGHDT, CDR2 YYEEEE. Trimming removed 3 bases at V and 4 bases at J, with 17 bases between. The CDR3 contains 15 residues. DNA for the CDR3: TGTGCCAGCAGCTCTTTCTCTAATGTCGGGTACGAGCAGTACTTC. As protein: CASSSFSNVGYEQYF. The full variable domain, rest sourced from reference TRBV5-6 and TRBJ2-7, is DAGVTQSPTHLIKTRGQQVTLRCSPKSGHDTVSWYQQALGQGPQFIFQYYEEEERQRGNFPDRFSGHQFPNYSSELNVNALLLGDSALYLCASSSFSNVGYEQYFGPGTRLTVT.

This chain uses TRBV6-6 with TRBJ1-5, with TRBD1 as a possible D gene (5 bases). This CDR3 has 15 amino acids. V dropped 6 bases and J dropped 7 bases, with 19 bases sitting between them. Germline values: CDR1 MNHNY, CDR2 SVGAGI (reference sequence). Written as DNA, the CDR3 is TGTGCCAGCAGCCAAAACAGAGAGGGGAGCCAGCCCCAGCATTTT. Its translation: CASSQNREGSQPQHF.

V is TRBV6-5 and J is TRBJ1-5, with D unclear. Trimming removed 7 bases at V and 2 bases at J, with 12 bases between. The germline gives CDR1 MNHEY, CDR2 SVGAGI. CDR3 size: 14 residues. The CDR3 loop is CASTEDGRNQPQHF. The CDR3 DNA is TGTGCCAGCACCGAGGACGGCCGCAATCAGCCCCAGCATTTT.

The V call is TRBV30, the J call TRBJ2-3; D is ambiguous. The V end lost 2 bases, the J end lost 8 bases, and 14 bases lay between the germline ends. Germline-derived CDR1 and CDR2 are GTSNPN and SVGIG (reference sequence). The CDR3 has 13 amino acids. CDR3 nucleotide sequence: TGTGCCTGGAGTAAAGGACCGGCCGGTACGCAGTATTTT. Protein: CAWSKGPAGTQYF.

The chain employs TRBV30 and TRBJ1-1, with D possibly matching TRBD1 (5 bases). V was pared by 4 bases and J by 0 bases, with 12 bases between. The germline gives CDR1 GTSNPN, CDR2 SVGIG (reference sequence). CDR3 length equals 14 residues. CDR3 coding DNA: TGTGCCTGGACTTGGGGGACGGTGAACACTGAAGCTTTCTTT. Translated: CAWTWGTVNTEAFF.

The chain carries TRBV9 and TRBJ2-5; D not certain. V shed 3 bases and J shed 7 bases, with 13 bases lying between them. This CDR3 is 13 amino acids long. Germline assignment: CDR1 SGDLS and CDR2 YYNGEE. In nucleotides, the CDR3 is TGTGCCAGCAGCGAGGAAACATCGGGGACCCAGTACTTC. It is translated as CASSEETSGTQYF.

This clone appeared a single time. The V call is TRBV4-1, the J call TRBJ2-7, with D possibly matching TRBD2 (5 bases). The CDR3 extends over 17 amino acids. V dropped 1 base and J dropped 6 bases, with 22 bases sitting between them. The germline V gene encodes CDR1 MGHRA and CDR2 YSYEKL. The CDR3 sequence is CASSQGRFGSPAGEQYF. DNA of the CDR3: TGCGCCAGCAGCCAAGGTCGATTTGGGAGCCCCGCTGGCGAGCAGTACTTC.

The chain has TRBV6-1 and TRBJ1-1; maybe TRBD1 (5 bases). Germline V gene data show CDR1 as MNHNS and CDR2 as SASEGT. This CDR3 is built from 17 residues. V shed 3 bases and J shed 8 bases, with 25 bases lying between them. CDR3 nucleotide sequence: TGTGCCAGCAGTGAGCAGAAGACAGCTACAACGGTTTGGGAAGCTTTCTTT. Translating it yields CASSEQKTATTVWEAFF.

Concerning this clone itself: Other DNA sequences in this sample translate to the same CDR3. The chain links TRBV5-1 to TRBJ1-1; possible D gene TRBD1, 6 bases. CDR1 is SGHRS, CDR2 YFSETQ, per germline. The CDR3 is 14 residues long. V was cut by 3 bases and J by 1 base, with 10 bases left in between. The CDR3 region is CASSSGQTNTEAFF. DNA for the CDR3: TGCGCCAGCAGCTCAGGACAGACGAACACTGAAGCTTTCTTT.

The chain joins TRBV7-9 to TRBJ1-1; 8 nucleotides match TRBD1. CDR3 size: 12 residues. After removal of 5 bases from V and 10 bases from J, the junction contained 6 bases not matched to a gene. CDR1 is SEHNR and CDR2 is FQNEAQ in the germline V gene (reference sequence). Here the CDR3 reads CASSTDRGRAFF. The CDR3 nucleotides read TGTGCCAGCAGCACCGACAGGGGTAGAGCTTTCTTT.

In its sample, this clone was seen once. The chain employs TRBV5-5 and TRBJ2-7; D is unclear. The CDR3 is made up of 12 amino acids. Between the trimmed V and J ends, which lost 2 bases and 4 bases, there was a span of 7 bases. Germline V CDR1 and CDR2: SGHKS, YYEKEE (reference sequence). CDR3 protein: CASSFDKYEQYF. The DNA for the CDR3 is TGTGCCAGCAGCTTTGACAAGTACGAGCAGTACTTC. The variable domain in full, completed from reference TRBV5-5 and TRBJ2-7, reads DAGVTQSPTHLIKTRGQQVTLRCSPISGHKSVSWYQQVLGQGPQFIFQYYEKEERGRGNFPDRFSARQFPNYSSELNVNALLLGDSALYLCASSFDKYEQYFGPGTRLTVT.

V and J are TRBV19 and TRBJ2-7; unclear D gene. The V and J ends lost 5 bases and 4 bases respectively, with 18 bases between them. This CDR3 comprises 15 residues. Germline CDR1 reads LNHDA; CDR2 reads SQIVND (reference sequence). The CDR3 is CASSLSPDGLYEQYF. The CDR3 bases are TGTGCCAGTAGTCTTTCCCCGGACGGTCTTTACGAGCAGTACTTC.

The chain joins TRBV2 to TRBJ1-5; 7 bases match TRBD1. J lost 7 bases, V lost 3 bases, and 9 bases had no gene match. The length of the CDR3 is 15 residues. The germline V gene encodes CDR1 SNHLY and CDR2 FYNNEI. CDR3 sequence reads: CASSDGRAGGQPQHF. In DNA form, the CDR3 reads TGTGCCAGCAGTGATGGTAGGGCAGGGGGACAGCCCCAGCATTTT.

The chain links TRBV5-6 to TRBJ2-6, with D uncertain. Per the germline V gene, CDR1 is SGHDT and CDR2 is YYEEEE. CDR3 length equals 17 residues. V shed 3 bases and J shed 1 base, with 14 bases lying between them. CDR3 amino acids: CASSSVVGASGANVLTF. The CDR3, as DNA: TGTGCCAGCAGCTCGGTCGTGGGCGCTTCTGGGGCCAACGTCCTGACTTTC.

The rearrangement uses TRBV7-9 and TRBJ1-1; 9 nucleotides align to TRBD1. V shed 5 bases, J shed 5 bases, and the junction held 15 bases outside the gene matches. Per germline, CDR1 SEHNR and CDR2 FQNEAQ (reference sequence). The length of the CDR3 is 17 residues. Here the CDR3 reads CASSAPILQGAGTEAFF. For the CDR3, the DNA is TGTGCCAGCAGCGCCCCAATCCTACAGGGGGCAGGAACTGAAGCTTTCTTT.